A selection of T cell receptor beta chains follows, all from one sample in a study of cytomegalovirus exposure and HLA in healthy donors. The method was immunoSEQ multiplex PCR; TCRdb's version includes in-frame clones alone and lacks a portion of them. The table includes about 160,000 clones, around 85% detected once. Sequences were obtained from PBMCs. The receptors come from a woman younger than 45 in good health and CMV-seronegative. Both conserved end residues are part of each CDR3. The order of the fields is CDR3 protein, clone size, D gene, V gene, J gene. A D gene is named only where the DNA matches it firmly. Size tells how often a clone was seen (once, few, many) or the class of an expanded clone, and some rows leave it out.

CDR3 protein: CASSSTGLAESNEQFF
clone size: -
D gene: TRBD2
V gene: TRBV28
J gene: TRBJ2-1

CDR3 protein: CASSQQGVMGYEQYF
clone size: -
D gene: TRBD1
V gene: TRBV18
J gene: TRBJ2-7

CDR3 protein: CASSLLGGVAVSYNEQFF
clone size: -
D gene: -
V gene: TRBV5-1
J gene: TRBJ2-1

CDR3 protein: CASSLEAGSYNEQFF
clone size: -
D gene: -
V gene: TRBV5-1
J gene: TRBJ2-1

CDR3 protein: CASSNFGPGTGGTNEQFF
clone size: -
D gene: -
V gene: TRBV21-1
J gene: TRBJ2-1

CDR3 protein: CASSPGQTTNEKLFF
clone size: -
D gene: TRBD1
V gene: TRBV18
J gene: TRBJ1-4

CDR3 protein: CASSLALVQGGTGELFF
clone size: -
D gene: TRBD1
V gene: TRBV7-8
J gene: TRBJ2-2

CDR3 protein: CASSKVSGPSTDTQYF
clone size: -
D gene: -
V gene: TRBV21-1
J gene: TRBJ2-3

CDR3 protein: CASSMGQGSNQPQHF
clone size: -
D gene: -
V gene: TRBV19
J gene: TRBJ1-5

CDR3 protein: CASSHTVDQPQHF
clone size: few
D gene: -
V gene: TRBV4-2
J gene: TRBJ1-5

CDR3 protein: CASSDVGGGPQHF
clone size: few
D gene: -
V gene: TRBV6-4
J gene: TRBJ1-5

CDR3 protein: CASSYSPSGGYTQYF
clone size: -
D gene: TRBD2
V gene: TRBV6-5
J gene: TRBJ2-3

CDR3 protein: CASSRDGGGRETQYF
clone size: -
D gene: TRBD2
V gene: TRBV5-1
J gene: TRBJ2-5

CDR3 protein: CASSSRQRGSQETQYF
clone size: -
D gene: TRBD2
V gene: TRBV5-4
J gene: TRBJ2-5

CDR3 protein: CASSVGLAGGLYEQYF
clone size: -
D gene: TRBD2
V gene: TRBV4-3
J gene: TRBJ2-7

CDR3 protein: CASSLEGGEQYF
clone size: -
D gene: -
V gene: TRBV5-1
J gene: TRBJ2-7

CDR3 protein: CASSLAGQGTHEQYF
clone size: -
D gene: TRBD1
V gene: TRBV5-6
J gene: TRBJ2-7

CDR3 protein: CASRPGTSETYEQYF
clone size: -
D gene: TRBD2
V gene: TRBV7-9
J gene: TRBJ2-7

CDR3 protein: CASSVAAGDEQFF
clone size: once
D gene: TRBD2
V gene: TRBV9
J gene: TRBJ2-1

CDR3 protein: CASTPGGEHRYGYTF
clone size: -
D gene: TRBD1
V gene: TRBV5-6
J gene: TRBJ1-2

CDR3 protein: CASRKRRTGNEKLFF
clone size: few
D gene: TRBD1
V gene: TRBV28
J gene: TRBJ1-4

CDR3 protein: CSARLGASYEQYF
clone size: once
D gene: -
V gene: TRBV29-1
J gene: TRBJ2-7